This T cell receptor beta chain was retrieved from a study of technical replicates of blood from a few donors. Method: immunoSEQ multiplex PCR; TCRdb's copy keeps in-frame clones and lacks some. This table holds roughly 80,000 clones, under 96% found once. Germline V gives CDR1 SGHTA, CDR2 FQGTGA. The CDR3 consists of 13 residues. V gave up 3 bases and J gave up 7 bases, with 11 bases separating them. Material for sequencing was T cells isolated from PBMCs. The sequence derives from a human donor in good health. The chain couples TRBV7-3 to TRBJ2-3; D unclear. CDR3: CASSFGLGYTQYF. For the CDR3, the DNA is TGTGCCAGCAGCTTTGGGCTTGGATATACGCAGTATTTT.